This T cell receptor (beta chain) was sequenced during a study of early T cells in non-severe SARS-CoV-2 infection. Turning to the study itself: The study sequenced bulk RNA from unsorted whole blood, with chains unpaired.

This clonotype was detected a few times. As part of library construction, unique molecular identifiers were attached to individual cDNA molecules. MiXCR was run by TCRdb on the 5' RACE reads, yielding one entry per CDR3 protein. The data show about 61,000 distinct CDR3 sequences, roughly a tenth seen once. The specimen sequenced was whole blood. This TCR was sampled from an adult who was a healthcare worker with PCR-confirmed SARS-CoV-2 infection or an uninfected control (not recorded which).

The DNA of the CDR3 is TGCACCAGCAGCCACTGTCTCAAAGGGGGCACTGAAGCTTTCTTT. Amino acids: CTSSHCLKGGTEAFF. This chain uses TRBV1 with TRBJ1-1; the DNA was not used to check the table's D call, TRBD1. TRBV1 has pseudogene status. CDR3 length equals 15 residues.